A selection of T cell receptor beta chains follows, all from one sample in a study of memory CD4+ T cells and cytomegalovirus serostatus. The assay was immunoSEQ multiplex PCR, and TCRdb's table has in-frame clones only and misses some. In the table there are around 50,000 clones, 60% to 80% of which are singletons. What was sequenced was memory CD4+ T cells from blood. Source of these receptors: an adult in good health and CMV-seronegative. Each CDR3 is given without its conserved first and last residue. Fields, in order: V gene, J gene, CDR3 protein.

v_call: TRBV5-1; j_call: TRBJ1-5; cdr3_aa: ASSLGQNQPQH
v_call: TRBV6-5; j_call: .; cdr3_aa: ASSYLTGRSYEQY
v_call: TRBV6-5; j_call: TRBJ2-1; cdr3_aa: ASSNSDSDNEQF
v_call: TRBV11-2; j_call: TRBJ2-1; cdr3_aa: ASSGLAGVANEQF
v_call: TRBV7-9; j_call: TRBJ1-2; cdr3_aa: ASRGEYGGGYT
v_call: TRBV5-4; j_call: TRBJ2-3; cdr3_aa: ASSLGNRVGDTQY
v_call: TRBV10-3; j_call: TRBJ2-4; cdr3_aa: ASRSSEDDKNIQY
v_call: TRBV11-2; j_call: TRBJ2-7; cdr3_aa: ASSLSPSYEQY
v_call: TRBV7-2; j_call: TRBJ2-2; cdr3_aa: ASSLGIGELF
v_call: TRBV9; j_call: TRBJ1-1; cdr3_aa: ASSVDPQRNTEAF
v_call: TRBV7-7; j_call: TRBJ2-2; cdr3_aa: ASTPDPGELF
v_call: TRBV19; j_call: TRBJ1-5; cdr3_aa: ASSITEINQPQH
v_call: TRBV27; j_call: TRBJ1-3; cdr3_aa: ASSSTGGSGNTIY
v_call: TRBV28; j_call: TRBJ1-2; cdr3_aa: ATDAPSWYGYT
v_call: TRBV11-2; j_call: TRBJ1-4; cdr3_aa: ASRPQGGATNEKLF
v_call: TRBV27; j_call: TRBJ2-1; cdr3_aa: ASSLRKEYNEQF
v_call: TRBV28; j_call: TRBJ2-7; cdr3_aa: ASSGQGVGNEQY
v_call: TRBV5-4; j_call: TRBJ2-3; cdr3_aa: ASSLAGGADTQY
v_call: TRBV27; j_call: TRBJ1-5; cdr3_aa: ASSTGRDRDSKNQPQH
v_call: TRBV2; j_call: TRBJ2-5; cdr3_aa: AINSGQETQY
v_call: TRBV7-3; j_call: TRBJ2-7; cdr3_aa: ASSGATGSVHEQY
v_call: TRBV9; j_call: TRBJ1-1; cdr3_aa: ASSPLGHRNTEAF
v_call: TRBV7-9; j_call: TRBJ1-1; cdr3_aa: ASSSPRERDTEAF
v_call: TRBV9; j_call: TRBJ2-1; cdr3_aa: ASSVGSSGGVNEQF
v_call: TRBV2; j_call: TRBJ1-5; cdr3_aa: ASSRDRQNQPQH
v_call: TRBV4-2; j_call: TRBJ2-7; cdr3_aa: ASSQAQQVAYEQY
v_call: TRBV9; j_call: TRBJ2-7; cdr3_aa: ASSTGQGASYEQY
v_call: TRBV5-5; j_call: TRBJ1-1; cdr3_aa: ASRFPGQNTEAF
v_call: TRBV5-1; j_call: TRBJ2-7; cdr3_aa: ASSSLGHSYEQY
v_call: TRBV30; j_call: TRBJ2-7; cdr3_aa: AWSRDRGLYEQY
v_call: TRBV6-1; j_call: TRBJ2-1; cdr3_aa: ASSAQQSWEEF
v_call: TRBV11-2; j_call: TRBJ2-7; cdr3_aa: ASSPQQGFNEQY
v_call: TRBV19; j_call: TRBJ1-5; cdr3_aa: ASTERDYSNQPQH
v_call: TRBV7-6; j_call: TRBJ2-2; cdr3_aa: ASSSSIRQFRKLTGELF
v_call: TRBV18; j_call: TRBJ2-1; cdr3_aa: ASSRGQGRTNEQF
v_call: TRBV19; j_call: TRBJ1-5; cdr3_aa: ASSRDTVQPQH
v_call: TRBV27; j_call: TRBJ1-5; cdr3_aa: ASSPQRGVQQPQH
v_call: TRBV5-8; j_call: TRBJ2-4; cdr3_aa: ASSFPYGLAKNIQY
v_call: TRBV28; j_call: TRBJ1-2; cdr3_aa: ASRRPGTNGGYT
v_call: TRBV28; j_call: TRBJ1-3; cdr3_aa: ASSPGQENTIY
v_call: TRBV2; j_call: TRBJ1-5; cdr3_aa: ASRGDGNQPQH
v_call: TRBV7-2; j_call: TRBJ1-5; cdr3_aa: ASSLVRGSSNQPQH
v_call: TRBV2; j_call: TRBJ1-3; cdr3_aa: ASSPYSQGRSGNTIY
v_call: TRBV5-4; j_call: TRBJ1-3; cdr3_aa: ASSSGTPGNTIY
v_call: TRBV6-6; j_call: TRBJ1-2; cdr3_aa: ASSYYGAYLDGYT
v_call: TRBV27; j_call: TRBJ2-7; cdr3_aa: ASSASGFYYEQY
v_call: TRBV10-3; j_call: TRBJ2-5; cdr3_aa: AIRGRGETQY
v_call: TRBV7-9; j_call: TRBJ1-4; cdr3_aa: ASSPDPRHEKLF
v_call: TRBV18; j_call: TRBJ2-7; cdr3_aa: ASSPEKGYYEQY
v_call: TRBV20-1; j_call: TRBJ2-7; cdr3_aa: SAHKNYEQY
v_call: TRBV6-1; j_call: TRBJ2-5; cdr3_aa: ASSGIRLADRSQY
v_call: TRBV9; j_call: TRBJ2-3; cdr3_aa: ASSVGGGDTDTQY
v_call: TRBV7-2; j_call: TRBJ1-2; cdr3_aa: ASSLGTVLNYT
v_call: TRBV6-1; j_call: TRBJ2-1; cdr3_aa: ASSEIWGFPYNEQF
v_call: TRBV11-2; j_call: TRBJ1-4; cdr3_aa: ASSFRGEEKLF
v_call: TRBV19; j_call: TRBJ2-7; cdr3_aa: ASSMAGARYEQY
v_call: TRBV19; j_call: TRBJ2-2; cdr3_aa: ASSMGLAGGRDTGELF